The 6 T cell receptor beta chains given below trace back to one sample, sequenced in a study of T-cell reconstitution after alpha-beta-depleted transplantation in children. A TCRbeta library incorporating unique molecular identifiers was prepared. TCRdb re-called the PCR reads through MiXCR, storing one row per CDR3 protein. This table holds almost 400,000 distinct CDR3 sequences, approximately 20% found once. The material was PBMCs from the stem cell graft donor, obtained from the stem cell graft. Receptor source: a human donor who donated a stem cell graft to a child with acute myeloid leukemia.

This clonotype was seen repeatedly, ten times or more. The rearrangement joins TRBV6-6 to TRBJ2-7; D gene unclear. V gave up 2 bases and J gave up 4 bases, with 6 bases separating them. Germline V CDR1 and CDR2: MNHNY, SVGAGI (reference sequence). This CDR3 is built from 12 residues. For the CDR3, the DNA is TGTGCCAGCAGTTACGATAAGTACGAGCAGTACTTC. Its protein product is CASSYDKYEQYF.

At least ten counts were recorded for this clonotype. The V gene is TRBV20-1, the J gene TRBJ1-3; 7 bases fit TRBD1. This CDR3 is built from 14 residues. Germline V gives CDR1 DFQATT, CDR2 SNEGSKA (reference sequence). Losses at the gene ends were 5 bases for V and 3 bases for J; bases not matched to a gene: 7. The CDR3: CSASPGQVGNTIYF. CDR3 nucleotide sequence: TGCAGTGCTTCGCCAGGACAGGTTGGAAACACCATATATTTT.

This clonotype was detected only a few times. The rearrangement links TRBV6-1 to TRBJ2-7; D remains unclear. The length of the CDR3 is 14 residues. V dropped 8 bases and J dropped 2 bases, with 16 bases sitting between them. Germline V lookup: CDR1 MNHNS, CDR2 SASEGT. This chain's CDR3 is CASLGSTPPYEQYF. The CDR3 coding sequence is TGTGCCAGCCTCGGCTCAACTCCCCCCTACGAGCAGTACTTC.

In this sample, this clonotype turned up a few times. The J gene is TRBJ2-3, the V gene TRBV24-1; 12 nucleotides align to TRBD2. This CDR3 has 19 amino acids. V lost 0 bases and J lost 5; bases outside the gene matches: 11. Germline values: CDR1 KGHDR, CDR2 SFDVKD. The CDR3 loop reads CATSDLGSLAGGPGDTQYF. Here the CDR3 DNA reads TGTGCCACCAGTGATTTGGGTTCGCTAGCGGGAGGGCCGGGAGATACGCAGTATTTT.

The V gene is TRBV2, the J gene TRBJ2-3, with 10 bases fitting TRBD2. This CDR3 is 17 amino acids long. V lost 7 bases, J lost 2 bases, and 12 bases stayed unmatched. Per the germline V gene, CDR1 is SNHLY and CDR2 is FYNNEI. The CDR3 region is CASTPGRSGRVTDTQYF. As DNA, the CDR3 is TGTGCCAGCACCCCAGGCAGGAGCGGGAGGGTCACAGATACGCAGTATTTT.

J is TRBJ1-4 and V is TRBV6-5; D may be TRBD1 (6 bases). Germline assignment: CDR1 MNHEY and CDR2 SVGAGI. The CDR3 runs 15 residues. V was shortened by 6 bases and J by 8 bases, with 19 bases between the two germline ends. The CDR3 nucleotides are TGTGCCAGCAGCCCAAGTGGGGGCAAAGGGGAAAAACTGTTTTTT. Residues: CASSPSGGKGEKLFF.